These 23 T cell receptor beta chains were sequenced from one sample in a study of cytomegalovirus exposure and HLA in healthy donors. Researchers ran the PCR with 60 Vbeta and 13 Jbeta primers. The assay was immunoSEQ multiplex PCR, and TCRdb's table has in-frame clones only and misses some. Of tens of thousands of clones in the sample, roughly four fifths were seen once. The sequencing sample was made of PBMCs. The receptors shown here come from a male donor in good health and CMV-seropositive.

Here the CDR3 reads CASSEFPREEEKLFF. In DNA, the CDR3 is TGTGCCAGCAGTGAATTCCCCAGGGAGGAGGAAAAACTGTTTTTT. This sequence joins TRBV7-8 and TRBJ1-4; TRBD1 might be the D (5 bases). V gave up 6 bases and J gave up 8 bases, with 19 bases separating them. The CDR3 is 15 amino acids. CDR1 is SGHVS and CDR2 is FQNEAQ in the germline V gene.

This clone has a single count. The chain is built from TRBV6-1 and TRBJ2-1; D might be TRBD2 (5 bases). The V gene lost 5 bases and the J gene lost 8 bases, with 16 bases spanning the gap. Germline V gives CDR1 MNHNS, CDR2 SASEGT. The CDR3 spans 14 residues. In DNA form, the CDR3 reads TGTGCCAGCAGTTTGAGTGGGAGCTCCCATGAGCAGTTCTTC. It codes for CASSLSGSSHEQFF.

V gene TRBV6-1 combines with J gene TRBJ2-7, with 10 bases fitting TRBD1. Germline assignment: CDR1 MNHNS and CDR2 SASEGT. V lost 4 bases and J lost 6; bases outside the gene matches: 9. The CDR3 covers 15 residues. The CDR3 coding sequence is TGTGCCAGCAGTGGACAGGGGGCGGTACGAGGCGAGCAGTACTTC. Translating it yields CASSGQGAVRGEQYF.

The chain has TRBV4-2 and TRBJ1-5; no firm D call. There are 16 residues in the CDR3. Trimming removed 0 bases at V and 5 bases at J, with 14 bases between. Germline CDR1 is LGHNA and CDR2 is YNFKEQ. The CDR3 region is CASSQEGSREHQPQHF. The CDR3, as DNA: TGTGCCAGCAGCCAAGAAGGGAGCCGGGAGCATCAGCCCCAGCATTTT.

The chain couples TRBV30 to TRBJ1-5; TRBD1 matches at 9 bases. Germline V gene lookup returns CDR1 GTSNPN and CDR2 SVGIG (reference sequence). CDR3 length equals 14 residues. J was trimmed by 8 bases and V by 4 bases; bases with no gene match: 9. The DNA of the CDR3 is TGTGCCTGGAACTCGGGACAGGGCACGGAGCCCCAGCATTTT. The encoded protein is CAWNSGQGTEPQHF.

This clone was counted a few times. The chain employs TRBV11-2 and TRBJ1-2; D might be TRBD1 (5 bases). The CDR3 covers 12 residues. The V gene lost 2 bases and the J gene lost 6 bases, with 7 bases spanning the gap. The germline gives CDR1 SGHAT, CDR2 FQNNGV. The CDR3 DNA reads TGTGCCAGCAGCTTATCCAGGGATGGCTACACCTTC. It codes for CASSLSRDGYTF. Supplemented by reference TRBV11-2 and TRBJ1-2, the full variable domain reads EAGVAQSPRYKIIEKRQSVAFWCNPISGHATLYWYQQILGQGPKLLIQFQNNGVVDDSQLPKDRFSAERLKGVDSTLKIQPAKLEDSAVYLCASSLSRDGYTFGSGTRLTVV.

This clone was seen a single time. This chain joins TRBV7-3 and TRBJ1-6, with no clear D. Germline V lookup: CDR1 SGHTA, CDR2 FQGTGA. Deletions cut 2 bases from V and 10 bases from J, with 12 bases between. The CDR3 spans 14 residues. For the CDR3, the DNA is TGTGCCAGCAGCTTATTAGCCAGAGAGTCACCCCTCCACTTT. It translates to CASSLLARESPLHF.

The chain combines TRBV5-5 with TRBJ1-2, with D possibly TRBD1 on 5 matching bases. Germline V lookup: CDR1 SGHKS, CDR2 YYEKEE (reference sequence). V dropped 1 base and J dropped 5 bases, with 12 bases sitting between them. The CDR3 covers 14 residues. CDR3 residues: CASSLSAGYYGYTF. The CDR3 DNA follows: TGTGCCAGCAGCTTGAGTGCAGGGTATTATGGCTACACCTTC.

This clone turned up a few times. The chain has TRBV2 and TRBJ2-2; TRBD2 agrees at 10 bases. The J segment lost 5 bases and the V segment lost 7 bases, leaving 19 bases of the junction unmatched. Germline CDR1 reads SNHLY; CDR2 reads FYNNEI. This CDR3 is 19 amino acids long. The CDR3 DNA is TGTGCCAGCACCGCCCGGGGGGGTCTAGCGGGAGAGAAGACCGGGGAGCTGTTTTTT. The encoded protein is CASTARGGLAGEKTGELFF. Complete variable domain (other parts from reference TRBV2 and TRBJ2-2): EPEVTQTPSHQVTQMGQEVILRCVPISNHLYFYWYRQILGQKVEFLVSFYNNEISEKSEIFDDQFSVERPDGSNFTLKIRSTKLEDSAMYFCASTARGGLAGEKTGELFFGEGSRLTVL.

V and J are TRBV27 and TRBJ2-2, with 7 bases fitting TRBD1. The ends lost 6 bases at V and 6 bases at J; junction bases unmatched: 10. Germline V gene data show CDR1 as MNHEY and CDR2 as SMNVEV (reference sequence). The CDR3 length is 15 residues. Here the CDR3 DNA reads TGTGCCAGCAGACGCGACAGGGTTGCGGCCGGGGAGCTGTTTTTT. It encodes CASRRDRVAAGELFF.

This clone was counted once. Here the CDR3 DNA reads TGTGCCAGCAGCCCGGACGGGACTAGCGTTCAAGAGACCCAGTACTTC. As protein: CASSPDGTSVQETQYF. The V gene is TRBV4-2, the J gene TRBJ2-5; 10 positions match TRBD2. V lost 4 bases, J lost 2 bases, and 7 bases stayed unmatched. Germline loops: CDR1 LGHNA, CDR2 YNFKEQ. The CDR3 is made up of 16 amino acids.

CDR3 protein: CASSPTSGRGETQYF. CDR3 nucleotide sequence: TGCGCCAGCAGCCCCACGAGCGGGAGGGGGGAGACCCAGTACTTC. The V and J genes are TRBV4-1 and TRBJ2-5, with TRBD2 matching over 10 bases. Per the germline V gene, CDR1 is MGHRA and CDR2 is YSYEKL. The CDR3 has 15 residues. Losses at the gene ends were 4 bases for V and 5 bases for J; bases not matched to a gene: 7.

The chain joins TRBV11-2 to TRBJ2-7; 11 positions agree with TRBD1. V dropped 4 bases and J dropped 0; count of bases not matched to a gene: 11. The CDR3 is 18 residues long. Germline assignment: CDR1 SGHAT and CDR2 FQNNGV. The CDR3: CASSSGQGVTKNSYEQYF. The CDR3 DNA reads as TGTGCCAGCAGCTCGGGACAGGGGGTAACGAAAAACTCCTACGAGCAGTACTTC.

CDR3 nucleotide sequence: TGTGCCAGCAAACCCCCGGGACAGAGCTCTGGAAACACCATATATTTT. Translation: CASKPPGQSSGNTIYF. The V and J genes are TRBV6-4 and TRBJ1-3; 7 bases are a match to TRBD1. Per germline, CDR1 MRHNA and CDR2 SNTAGT. Trimming at V came to 7 bases and at J to 0 bases, leaving 9 bases not matched to a gene. The CDR3 is made up of 16 amino acids.

The rearrangement joins TRBV5-4 to TRBJ2-7, with unresolved D. Germline CDR1 and CDR2: SGHNT and YYREEE (reference sequence). The V gene lost 0 bases and the J gene lost 0 bases, with 7 bases spanning the gap. The CDR3 runs 14 residues. The CDR3 loop reads CASSLDYTSYEQYF. CDR3 nucleotide sequence: TGTGCCAGCAGCTTGGACTATACCTCCTACGAGCAGTACTTC.

The chain joins TRBV9 to TRBJ2-2; D may be TRBD1 (6 bases). CDR3 length: 15 amino acids. V was trimmed by 3 bases and J by 5 bases, leaving 14 bases between them. Germline CDR1 and CDR2: SGDLS and YYNGEE. CDR3 DNA sequence: TGTGCCAGCAGCGCGACAGGACAGTTGACCGGGGAGCTGTTTTTT. Its protein is CASSATGQLTGELFF.

The genes are TRBV19 and TRBJ2-5; 10 bases line up with TRBD1. The DNA end is more similar to TRBJ2-7, so the J call may be wrong. CDR1 and CDR2 from the germline V gene are LNHDA and SQIVND (reference sequence). CDR3 length: 15 amino acids. Written as DNA, the CDR3 is TGTGCCAGTACCCCCACCGGGACAGGGGAATACGAGCAGTACTTC. Translating it yields CASTPTGTGEYEQYF.

The rearrangement links TRBV27 to TRBJ1-2, with 9 nucleotides matching TRBD1. V was clipped by 5 bases and J by 5 bases; unmatched bases: 12. Germline assignment: CDR1 MNHEY and CDR2 SMNVEV (reference sequence). The length of the CDR3 is 16 residues. The CDR3 sequence is CASSPETGGTRYGYTF. DNA of the CDR3: TGTGCCAGCAGTCCTGAGACAGGGGGTACTAGGTATGGCTACACCTTC.

About this clone itself: The junction and the germline gene differ at one end; a read error may be behind it. The rearrangement uses TRBV7-9 and TRBJ2-5, with D maybe TRBD1 (7 bases). CDR1 and CDR2 from the germline V gene are SEHNR and FQNEAQ (reference sequence). CDR3 length: 12 residues. The CDR3 loop is CSSNRGGETQYF. The CDR3 DNA reads TGTTCCAGCAACAGGGGAGGCGAGACCCAGTACTTC.

CDR3 coding DNA: TGTGCCAGCACCCGCCCCGGGGGTGAGCAGTACTTC. It yields the protein CASTRPGGEQYF. This chain joins TRBV28 and TRBJ2-7, with D maybe TRBD2 (6 bases). Trimming shortened V by 7 bases and J by 7 bases, and 14 bases separated the two germline ends. The CDR3 totals 12 residues. CDR1 and CDR2 (germline): MDHEN, SYDVKM.

This clone was counted between two and nine times. The rearrangement links TRBV6-4 to TRBJ1-5, with D possibly matching TRBD1 (5 bases). The CDR3 runs to 13 residues. The germline CDR1 and CDR2 sequences are MRHNA and SNTAGT. Trimming stripped 4 bases from V and 6 bases from J, with 10 bases between. CDR3 in DNA: TGTGCCAGCAGTGTCGGGGGTGGTCAGCCCCAGCATTTT. It specifies CASSVGGGQPQHF.

The rearrangement uses TRBV15 and TRBJ1-2; maybe TRBD1 (6 bases). The CDR3 has 13 amino acids. Germline V gives CDR1 LNHNV, CDR2 YYDKDF (reference sequence). V shed 5 bases and J shed 6 bases, with 13 bases lying between them. CDR3 bases: TGTGCCACCAGCTTACAGGGTTACGATGGCTACACCTTC. Translation gives CATSLQGYDGYTF.

CDR3 bases: TGTGCCAGCAAAAGGGCGGGATCAGGTTATTCAGATACGCAGTATTTT. This sequence encodes CASKRAGSGYSDTQYF. V and J are TRBV27 and TRBJ2-3; tentative D call: TRBD2 (6 bases). CDR3 size: 16 residues. V shed 7 bases and J shed 4 bases, with 21 bases lying between them. Germline V CDR1 and CDR2: MNHEY, SMNVEV (reference sequence).